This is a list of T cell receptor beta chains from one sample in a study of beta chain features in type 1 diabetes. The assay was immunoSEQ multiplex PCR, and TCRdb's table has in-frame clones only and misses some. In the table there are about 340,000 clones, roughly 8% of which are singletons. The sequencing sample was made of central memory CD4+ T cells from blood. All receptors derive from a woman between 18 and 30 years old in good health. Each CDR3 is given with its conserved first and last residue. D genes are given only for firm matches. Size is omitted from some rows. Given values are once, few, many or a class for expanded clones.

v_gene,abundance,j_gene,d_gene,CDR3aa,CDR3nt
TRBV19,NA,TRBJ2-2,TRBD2,CASSIAGGGGELFF,TGTGCCAGTAGTATAGCGGGAGGAGGCGGGGAGCTGTTTTTT
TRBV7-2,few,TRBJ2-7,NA,CASSLAGGALYEQYF,TGTGCCAGCAGCTTAGCGGGGGGGGCCCTTTACGAGCAGTACTTC
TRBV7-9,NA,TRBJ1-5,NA,CASSLGSGGGSNQPQHF,TGTGCCAGCAGCTTAGGGTCCGGAGGAGGAAGCAATCAGCCCCAGCATTTT
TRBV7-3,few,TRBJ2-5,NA,CASSLTSNQETQYF,TGTGCCAGCAGCTTGACGAGCAACCAAGAGACCCAGTACTTC
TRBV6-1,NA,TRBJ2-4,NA,CASGEVRNIQYF,TGTGCCAGCGGGGAGGTTCGAAACATTCAGTACTTC
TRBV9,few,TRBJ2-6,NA,CASSVRGSGANVLTF,TGTGCCAGCAGCGTCCGAGGATCTGGGGCCAACGTCCTGACTTTC
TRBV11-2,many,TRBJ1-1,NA,CASRTSGGSTEAFF,TGTGCCAGCAGAACGAGCGGGGGTTCAACTGAAGCTTTCTTT
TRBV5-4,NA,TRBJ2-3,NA,CASSFLPPAGLTDTQYF,TGTGCCAGCAGCTTTTTGCCCCCAGCGGGCTTGACAGATACGCAGTATTTT
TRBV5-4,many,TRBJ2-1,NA,CASSLEGTTTYNEQFF,TGTGCCAGCAGCTTGGAAGGGACAACTACCTACAATGAGCAGTTCTTC
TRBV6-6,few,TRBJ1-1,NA,CASSFSDTEAFF,TGTGCCAGCAGTTTCTCAGACACTGAAGCTTTCTTT
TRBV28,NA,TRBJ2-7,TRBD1,CASSLAGTGDPYEQYF,TGTGCCAGCAGCTTAGCTGGGACAGGGGATCCCTACGAGCAGTACTTC
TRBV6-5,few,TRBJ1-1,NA,CASRKRGNTEAFF,TGTGCCAGCAGAAAGAGGGGGAACACTGAAGCTTTCTTT
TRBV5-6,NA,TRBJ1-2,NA,CASSPDALANYGYTF,TGTGCCAGCAGCCCGGACGCTTTAGCTAACTATGGCTACACCTTC
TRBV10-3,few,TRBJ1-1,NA,CAISEFQGLNTEAFF,TGTGCCATCAGTGAATTTCAGGGCTTGAACACTGAAGCTTTCTTT
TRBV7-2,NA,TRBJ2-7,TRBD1,CASSSIPGQTYEQYF,TGTGCCAGCAGCTCCATCCCGGGACAGACCTACGAGCAGTACTTC
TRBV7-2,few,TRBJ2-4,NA,CASSTRGMGNIQYF,TGTGCCAGCAGCACGAGAGGGATGGGAAACATTCAGTACTTC
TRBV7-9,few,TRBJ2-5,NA,CASSLRTQGSGETQYF,TGTGCCAGCAGCTTAAGAACACAGGGCTCGGGGGAGACCCAGTACTTC
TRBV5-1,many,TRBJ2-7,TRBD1,CASSVGQDGDEQYF,TGCGCCAGCAGCGTGGGACAGGACGGGGACGAGCAGTACTTC
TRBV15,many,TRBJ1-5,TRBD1,CATSMDRVGQPQHF,TGTGCCACCAGCATGGACAGGGTTGGGCAGCCCCAGCATTTT
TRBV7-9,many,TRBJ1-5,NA,CASSPQGIDQPQHF,TGTGCCAGCAGCCCGCAAGGGATCGATCAGCCCCAGCATTTT
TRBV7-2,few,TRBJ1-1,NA,CASSLPRGVNTEAFF,TGTGCCAGCAGCTTGCCGCGAGGGGTTAACACTGAAGCTTTCTTT
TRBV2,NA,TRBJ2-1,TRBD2,CASSEIKRESSYNEQFF,TGTGCCAGCAGTGAGATCAAGCGGGAGAGCTCCTACAATGAGCAGTTCTTC
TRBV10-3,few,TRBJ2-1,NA,CAISKRAGEMGDEQFF,TGTGCCATCAGTAAGAGAGCGGGCGAGATGGGCGATGAGCAGTTCTTC
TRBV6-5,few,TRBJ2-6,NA,CASLSGANVLTF,TGTGCCAGCCTCTCTGGGGCCAACGTCCTGACTTTC
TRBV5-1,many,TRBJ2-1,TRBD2,CASSPANSGLAGEQFF,TGCGCCAGCAGCCCCGCAAATTCGGGACTAGCCGGCGAGCAGTTCTTC
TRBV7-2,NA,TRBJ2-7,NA,CASSFSGASYEQYF,TGTGCCAGCAGCTTTAGCGGAGCCTCCTACGAGCAGTACTTC
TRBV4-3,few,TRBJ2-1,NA,CASSPQSGAPYNEQFF,TGCGCCAGCAGCCCCCAGTCGGGAGCACCCTACAATGAGCAGTTCTTC
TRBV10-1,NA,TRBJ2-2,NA,CASSGRRSPPGELFF,TGCGCCAGCAGTGGTCGCAGGAGCCCACCCGGGGAGCTGTTTTTT
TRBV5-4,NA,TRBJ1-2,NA,CASSWENIEHGYTF,TGTGCCAGCAGCTGGGAAAACATCGAACATGGCTACACCTTC
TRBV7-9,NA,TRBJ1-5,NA,CASSLTGDSNQPQHF,TGTGCCAGCAGCTTAACAGGTGATAGCAATCAGCCCCAGCATTTT
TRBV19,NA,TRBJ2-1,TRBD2,CASNFYTSGSIGEQFF,TGTGCCAGTAACTTCTATACTAGCGGGAGCATCGGTGAGCAGTTCTTC
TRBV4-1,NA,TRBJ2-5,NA,CASSQKIPPAEETQYF,TGCGCCAGCAGCCAAAAGATCCCCCCGGCCGAAGAGACCCAGTACTTC
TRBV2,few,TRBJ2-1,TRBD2,CASSEGLAGYNEQFF,TGTGCCAGCAGTGAGGGACTAGCGGGTTACAATGAGCAGTTCTTC
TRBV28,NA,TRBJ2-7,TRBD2,CASSPRGAGDYEQYF,TGTGCCAGCAGCCCCCGAGGAGCGGGGGACTACGAGCAGTACTTC
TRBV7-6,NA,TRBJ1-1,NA,CASSSGASQGAEAFF,TGTGCCAGCAGCTCCGGGGCGTCACAAGGCGCTGAAGCTTTCTTT
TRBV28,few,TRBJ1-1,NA,CASNRRRLEAFF,TGTGCCAGCAATAGACGGAGGCTTGAAGCTTTCTTT
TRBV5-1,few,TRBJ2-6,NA,CASKQATGANVLTF,TGCGCCAGCAAACAGGCGACTGGGGCCAACGTCCTGACTTTC
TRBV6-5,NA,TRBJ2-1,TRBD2,CASSYRLAGEQFF,TGTGCCAGCAGTTACCGACTAGCCGGTGAGCAGTTCTTC
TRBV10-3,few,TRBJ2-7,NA,CAISPQADYEQYF,TGTGCCATCTCCCCACAAGCGGATTACGAGCAGTACTTC
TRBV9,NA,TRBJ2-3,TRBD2,CASSTRDYSDTQYF,TGTGCCAGCAGCACCCGGGACTATTCAGATACGCAGTATTTT
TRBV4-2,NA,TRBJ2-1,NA,CASSQDRAYNEQFF,TGTGCCAGCAGCCAAGATCGGGCGTACAATGAGCAGTTCTTC
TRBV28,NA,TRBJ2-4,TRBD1,CASRGMTGPNIQYF,TGTGCCAGCAGAGGGATGACAGGGCCCAACATTCAGTACTTC
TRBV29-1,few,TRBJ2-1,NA,CSVEVHSSVGEQFF,TGCAGCGTTGAAGTCCACTCCTCGGTGGGTGAGCAGTTCTTC
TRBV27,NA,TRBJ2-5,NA,CASKGSGETQYF,TGTGCCAGCAAGGGGTCGGGGGAGACCCAGTACTTC
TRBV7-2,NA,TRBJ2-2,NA,CASSPRSGRTGELFF,TGTGCCAGCAGCCCCAGGTCGGGGCGGACCGGGGAGCTGTTTTTT
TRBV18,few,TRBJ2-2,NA,CASSPRGSGELFF,TGTGCCAGCTCACCACGGGGGAGCGGGGAGCTGTTTTTT
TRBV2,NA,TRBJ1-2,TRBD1,CASSPHQTGGFGYTF,TGTGCCAGCAGCCCCCACCAGACAGGGGGTTTTGGCTACACCTTC
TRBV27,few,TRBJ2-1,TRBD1,CASSRGQGMSYNEQFF,TGTGCCAGCAGCCGGGGACAGGGGATGTCCTACAATGAGCAGTTCTTC
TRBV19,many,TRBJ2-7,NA,CASSFGQGLNEQYF,TGTGCCAGTAGTTTTGGGCAGGGCCTCAACGAGCAGTACTTC
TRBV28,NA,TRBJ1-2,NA,CASSLPRSGVYTF,TGTGCCAGCAGTTTACCCCGAAGCGGGGTTTACACCTTC
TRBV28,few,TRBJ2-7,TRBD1,CASSLWAGTGGSYGYEQYF,TGTGCCAGCAGTTTATGGGCCGGGACAGGGGGCAGTTACGGCTACGAGCAGTACTTC
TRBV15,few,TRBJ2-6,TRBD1,CATSRDPQGAQGANVLTF,TGTGCCACCAGCAGAGATCCACAGGGGGCGCAAGGGGCCAACGTCCTGACTTTC
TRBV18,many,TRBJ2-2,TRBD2,CASPGTSRTGELFF,TGTGCCAGCCCCGGGACTAGCCGCACCGGGGAGCTGTTTTTT